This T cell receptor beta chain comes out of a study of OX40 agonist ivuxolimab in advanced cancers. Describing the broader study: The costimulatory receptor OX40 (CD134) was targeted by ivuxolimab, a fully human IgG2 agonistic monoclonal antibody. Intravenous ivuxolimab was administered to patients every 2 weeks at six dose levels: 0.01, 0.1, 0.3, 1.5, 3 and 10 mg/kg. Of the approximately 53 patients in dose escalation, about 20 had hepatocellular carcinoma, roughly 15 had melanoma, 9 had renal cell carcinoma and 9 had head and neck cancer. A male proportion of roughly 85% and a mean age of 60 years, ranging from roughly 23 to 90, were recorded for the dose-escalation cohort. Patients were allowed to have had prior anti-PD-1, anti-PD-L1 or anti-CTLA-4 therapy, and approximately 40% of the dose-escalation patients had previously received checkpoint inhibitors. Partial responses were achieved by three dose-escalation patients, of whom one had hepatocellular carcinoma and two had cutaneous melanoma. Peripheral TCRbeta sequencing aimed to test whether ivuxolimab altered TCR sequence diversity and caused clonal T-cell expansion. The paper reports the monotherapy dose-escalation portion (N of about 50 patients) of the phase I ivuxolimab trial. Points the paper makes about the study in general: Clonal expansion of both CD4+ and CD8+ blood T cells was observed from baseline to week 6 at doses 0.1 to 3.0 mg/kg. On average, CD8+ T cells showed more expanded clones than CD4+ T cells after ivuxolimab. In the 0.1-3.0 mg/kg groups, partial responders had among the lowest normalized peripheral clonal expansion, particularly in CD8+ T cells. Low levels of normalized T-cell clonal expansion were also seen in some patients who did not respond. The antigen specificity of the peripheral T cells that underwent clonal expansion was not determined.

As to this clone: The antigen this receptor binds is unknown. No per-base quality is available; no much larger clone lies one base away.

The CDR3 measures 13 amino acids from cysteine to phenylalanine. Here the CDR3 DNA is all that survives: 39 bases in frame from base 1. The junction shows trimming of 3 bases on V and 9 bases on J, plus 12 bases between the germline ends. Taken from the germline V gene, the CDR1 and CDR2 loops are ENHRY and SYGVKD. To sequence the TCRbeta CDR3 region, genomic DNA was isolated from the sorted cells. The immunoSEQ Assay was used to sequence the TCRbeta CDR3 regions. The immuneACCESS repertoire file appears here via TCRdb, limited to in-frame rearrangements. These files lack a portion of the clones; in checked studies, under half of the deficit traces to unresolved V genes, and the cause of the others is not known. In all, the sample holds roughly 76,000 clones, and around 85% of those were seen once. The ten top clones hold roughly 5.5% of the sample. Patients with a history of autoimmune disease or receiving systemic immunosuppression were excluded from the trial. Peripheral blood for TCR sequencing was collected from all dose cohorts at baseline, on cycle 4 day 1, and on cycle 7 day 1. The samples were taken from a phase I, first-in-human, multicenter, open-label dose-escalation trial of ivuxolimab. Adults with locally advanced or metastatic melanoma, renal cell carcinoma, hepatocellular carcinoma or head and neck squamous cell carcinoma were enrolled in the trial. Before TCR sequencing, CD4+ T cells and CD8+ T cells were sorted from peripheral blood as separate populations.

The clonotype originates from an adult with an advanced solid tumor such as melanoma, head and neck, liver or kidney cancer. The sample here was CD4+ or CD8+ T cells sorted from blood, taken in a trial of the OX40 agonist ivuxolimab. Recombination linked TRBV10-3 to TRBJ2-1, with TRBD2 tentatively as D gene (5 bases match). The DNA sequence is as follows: TGTGCCATCAGTGACTCGTCCGGGGTTGAGCAGTTCTTC. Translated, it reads CAISDSSGVEQFF.